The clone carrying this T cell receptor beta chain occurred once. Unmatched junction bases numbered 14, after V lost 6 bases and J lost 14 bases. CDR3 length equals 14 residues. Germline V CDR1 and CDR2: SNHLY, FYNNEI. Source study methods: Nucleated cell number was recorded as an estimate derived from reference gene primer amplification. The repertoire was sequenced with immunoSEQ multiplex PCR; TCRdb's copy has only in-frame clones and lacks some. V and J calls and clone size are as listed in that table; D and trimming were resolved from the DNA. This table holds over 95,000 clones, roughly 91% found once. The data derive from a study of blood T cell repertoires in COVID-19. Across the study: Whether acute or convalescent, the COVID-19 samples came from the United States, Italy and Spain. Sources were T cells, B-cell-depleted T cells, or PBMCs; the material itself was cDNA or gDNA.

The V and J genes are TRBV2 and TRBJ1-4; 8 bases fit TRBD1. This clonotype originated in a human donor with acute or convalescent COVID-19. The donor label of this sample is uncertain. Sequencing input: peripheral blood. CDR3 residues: CASSEPGQALRLFF. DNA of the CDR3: TGTGCCAGCAGCGAACCGGGACAGGCCCTTCGGCTGTTTTTT.